The entry below describes one T cell receptor (beta chain). The CDR3 sequence is 15 residues long. J was trimmed by 4 bases and V by 0 bases; bases with no gene match: 6. Looked up from germline, CDR1 is SGDLS and CDR2 is YYNGEE. The data originate from a study of CD8+ T cells in alopecia areata. The authors extracted RNA and reverse transcribed it into cDNA as the sequencing template. Sequencing was performed with immunoSEQ multiplex PCR; in TCRdb, only in-frame clones are kept and a portion is missing. Among under 200,000 clones listed, approximately 60% were seen once. Treatment described: oral pan-JAK inhibitor, 5-10 mg twice daily.

The chain is built from TRBV9 and TRBJ1-2; 7 bases are shared with TRBD1. This sequence originates from a human donor with alopecia areata. Specimen: CD4+ T cells sorted from blood, collected at week 24, from a patient treated with tofacitinib. The CDR3 sequence is CASSVATGNRYGYTF. As DNA, the CDR3 is TGTGCCAGCAGCGTAGCGACAGGGAATCGCTATGGCTACACCTTC.